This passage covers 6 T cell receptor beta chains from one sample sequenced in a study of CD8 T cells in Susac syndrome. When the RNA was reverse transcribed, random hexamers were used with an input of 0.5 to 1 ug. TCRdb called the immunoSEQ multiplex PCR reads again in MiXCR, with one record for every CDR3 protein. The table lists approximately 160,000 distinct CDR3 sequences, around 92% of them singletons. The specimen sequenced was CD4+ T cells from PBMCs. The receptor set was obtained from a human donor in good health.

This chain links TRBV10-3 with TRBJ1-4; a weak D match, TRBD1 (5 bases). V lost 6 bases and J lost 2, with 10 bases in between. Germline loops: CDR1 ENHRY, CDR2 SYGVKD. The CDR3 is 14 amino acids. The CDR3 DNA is TGTGCCATCAGACAGGCCGGTACTAATGAAAAACTGTTTTTT. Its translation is CAIRQAGTNEKLFF.

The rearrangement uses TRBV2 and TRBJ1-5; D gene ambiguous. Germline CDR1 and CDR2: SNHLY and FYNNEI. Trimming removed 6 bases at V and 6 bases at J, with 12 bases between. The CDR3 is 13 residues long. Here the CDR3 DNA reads TGTGCCAGCAGCTCGGGGAAGCCTCAGCCCCAGCATTTT. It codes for CASSSGKPQPQHF.

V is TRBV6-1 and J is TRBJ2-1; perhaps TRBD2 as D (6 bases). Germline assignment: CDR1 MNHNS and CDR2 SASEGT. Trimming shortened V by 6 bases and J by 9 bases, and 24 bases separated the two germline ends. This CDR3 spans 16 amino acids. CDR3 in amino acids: CASSPNQARRGGEQFF. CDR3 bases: TGTGCCAGCAGCCCGAACCAGGCCAGAAGGGGAGGTGAGCAGTTCTTC.

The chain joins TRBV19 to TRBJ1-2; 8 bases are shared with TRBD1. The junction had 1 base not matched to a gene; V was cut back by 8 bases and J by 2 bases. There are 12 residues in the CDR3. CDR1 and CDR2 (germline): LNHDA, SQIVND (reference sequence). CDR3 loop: CASRTGNYGYTF. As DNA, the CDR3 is TGTGCCAGTCGGACAGGGAACTATGGCTACACCTTC. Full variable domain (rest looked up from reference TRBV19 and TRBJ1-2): DGGITQSPKYLFRKEGQNVTLSCEQNLNHDAMYWYRQDPGQGLRLIYYSQIVNDFQKGDIAEGYSVSREKKESFPLTVTSAQKNPTAFYLCASRTGNYGYTFGSGTRLTVV.

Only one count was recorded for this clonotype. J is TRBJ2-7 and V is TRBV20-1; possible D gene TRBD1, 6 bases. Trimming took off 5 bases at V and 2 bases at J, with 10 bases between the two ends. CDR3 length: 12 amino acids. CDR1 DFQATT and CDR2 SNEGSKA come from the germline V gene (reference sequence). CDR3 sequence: CSAQTGAYEQYF. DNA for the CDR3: TGCAGTGCTCAGACAGGAGCCTACGAGCAGTACTTC.

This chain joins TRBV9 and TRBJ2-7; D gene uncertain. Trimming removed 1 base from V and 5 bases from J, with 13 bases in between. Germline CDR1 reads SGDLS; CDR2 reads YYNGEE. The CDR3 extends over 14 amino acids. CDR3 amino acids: CASSVNSGKDEQYF. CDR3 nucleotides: TGTGCCAGCAGCGTAAATTCCGGTAAAGACGAGCAGTACTTC.